The rows below give T cell receptor beta chains drawn from one sample of a study of CXCR3-negative and CXCR3-positive naive CD8 T cells. TCRdb re-analyzed the 5' RACE reads; it lists each CDR3 protein once, without DNA. The sample has 150,000 to 180,000 distinct CDR3 sequences; the top ten hold 0.45% to 0.55%. The sequenced sample was naive CXCR3+ CD8+ T cells from blood. These receptors were obtained from a human donor in good health. Some clones in this sample may be carry-over from other donors' samples. Both conserved end residues are part of each CDR3.

j_call,v_call,cdr3_aa
TRBJ1-1,TRBV29-1,CSVPTGNTEAFF
TRBJ2-1,TRBV5-5,CASSPWNPRLDEQFF
TRBJ1-1,TRBV7-9,CASSLGPGEAFF
TRBJ2-3,TRBV25-1,CASSEYVAFTDTQYF
TRBJ2-7,TRBV7-8,CASSGKGQGPSYEQYF
TRBJ2-7,TRBV7-9,CASSLWAGGFDEQYF
TRBJ2-1,TRBV20-1,CSARALSGFYNEQFF
TRBJ2-1,TRBV5-1,CASSDRTSGGTDEQFF
TRBJ2-7,TRBV12-3/TRBV12-4,CASSLLGGYEQYF
TRBJ2-3,TRBV7-2,CASSSHGTSVTDTQYF
TRBJ1-1,TRBV5-1,CASSLEVGNTEAFF
TRBJ1-1,TRBV28,CASSLFRENTEAFF